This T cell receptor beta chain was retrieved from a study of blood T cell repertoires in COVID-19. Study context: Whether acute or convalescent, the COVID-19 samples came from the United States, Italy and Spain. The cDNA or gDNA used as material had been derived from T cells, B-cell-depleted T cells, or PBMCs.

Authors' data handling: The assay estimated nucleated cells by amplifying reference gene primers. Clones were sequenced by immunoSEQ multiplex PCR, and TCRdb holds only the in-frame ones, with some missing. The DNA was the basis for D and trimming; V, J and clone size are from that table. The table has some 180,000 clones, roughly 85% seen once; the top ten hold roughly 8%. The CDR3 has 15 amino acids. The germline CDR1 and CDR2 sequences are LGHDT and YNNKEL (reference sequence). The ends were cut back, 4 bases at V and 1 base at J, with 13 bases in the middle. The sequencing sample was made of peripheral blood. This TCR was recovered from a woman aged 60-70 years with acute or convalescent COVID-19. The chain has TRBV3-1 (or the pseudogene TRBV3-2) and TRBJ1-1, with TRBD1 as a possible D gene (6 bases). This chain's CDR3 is CASSPLDRSNTEAFF. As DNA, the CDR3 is TGTGCCAGCAGCCCGTTGGACAGATCGAACACTGAAGCTTTCTTT.